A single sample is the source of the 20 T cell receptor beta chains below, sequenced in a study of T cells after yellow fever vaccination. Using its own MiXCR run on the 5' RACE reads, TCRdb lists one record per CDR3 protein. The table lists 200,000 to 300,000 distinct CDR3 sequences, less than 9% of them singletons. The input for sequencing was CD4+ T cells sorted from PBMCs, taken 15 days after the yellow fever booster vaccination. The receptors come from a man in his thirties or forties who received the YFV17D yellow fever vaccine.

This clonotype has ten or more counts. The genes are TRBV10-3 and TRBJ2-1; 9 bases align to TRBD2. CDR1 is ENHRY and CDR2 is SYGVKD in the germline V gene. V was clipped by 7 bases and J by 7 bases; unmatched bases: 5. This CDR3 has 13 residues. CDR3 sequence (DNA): TGTGCCATCACTGGGACTAGCTCAAATGAGCAGTTCTTC. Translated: CAITGTSSNEQFF.

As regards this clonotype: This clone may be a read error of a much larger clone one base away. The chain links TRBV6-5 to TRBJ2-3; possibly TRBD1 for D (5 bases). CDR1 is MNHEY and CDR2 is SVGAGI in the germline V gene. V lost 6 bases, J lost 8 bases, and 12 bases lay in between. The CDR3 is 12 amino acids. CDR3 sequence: CASSPGHSTQYF. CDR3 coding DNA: TGTGCCAGCAGCCCCGGACATAGTACGCAGTATTTT.

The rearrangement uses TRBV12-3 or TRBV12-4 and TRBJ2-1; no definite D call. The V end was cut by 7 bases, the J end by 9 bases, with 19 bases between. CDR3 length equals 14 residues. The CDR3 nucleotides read TGTGCCAGCAATAGAGGCGGCGGCGCACGTGAGCAGTTCTTC. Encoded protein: CASNRGGGAREQFF.

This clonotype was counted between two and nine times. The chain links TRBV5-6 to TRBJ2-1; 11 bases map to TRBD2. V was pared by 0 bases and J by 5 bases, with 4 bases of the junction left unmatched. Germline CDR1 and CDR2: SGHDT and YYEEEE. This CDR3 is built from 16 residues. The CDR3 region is CASSLVGLAGHNEQFF. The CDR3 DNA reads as TGTGCCAGCAGCTTGGTAGGACTAGCGGGCCACAATGAGCAGTTCTTC.

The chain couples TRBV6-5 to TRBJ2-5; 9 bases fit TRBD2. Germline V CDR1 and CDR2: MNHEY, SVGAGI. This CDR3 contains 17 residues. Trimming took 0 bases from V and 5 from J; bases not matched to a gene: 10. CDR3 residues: CASSYSPGGRAGETQYF. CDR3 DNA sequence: TGTGCCAGCAGTTACTCCCCTGGCGGGAGGGCGGGGGAGACCCAGTACTTC.

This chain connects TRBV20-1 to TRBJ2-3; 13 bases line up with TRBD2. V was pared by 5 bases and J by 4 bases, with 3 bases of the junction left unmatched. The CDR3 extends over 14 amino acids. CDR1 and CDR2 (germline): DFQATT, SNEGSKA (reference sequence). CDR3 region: CSARTSGRSDTQYF. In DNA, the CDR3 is TGCAGTGCTCGGACTAGCGGGAGATCAGATACGCAGTATTTT.

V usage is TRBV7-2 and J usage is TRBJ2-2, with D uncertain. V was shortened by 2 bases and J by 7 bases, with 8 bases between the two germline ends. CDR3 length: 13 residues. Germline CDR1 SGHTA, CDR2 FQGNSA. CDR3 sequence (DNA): TGTGCCAGCAGCTTACTAGAATTCGGGGAGCTGTTTTTT. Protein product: CASSLLEFGELFF. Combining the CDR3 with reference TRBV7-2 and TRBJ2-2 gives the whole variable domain GAGVSQSPSNKVTEKGKDVELRCDPISGHTALYWYRQSLGQGLEFLIYFQGNSAPDKSGLPSDRFSAERTGGSVSTLTIQRTQQEDSAVYLCASSLLEFGELFFGEGSRLTVL.

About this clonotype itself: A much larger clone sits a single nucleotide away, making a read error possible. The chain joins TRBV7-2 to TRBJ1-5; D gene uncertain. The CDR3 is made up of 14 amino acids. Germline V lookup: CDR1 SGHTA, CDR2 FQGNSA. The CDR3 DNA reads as TGTGCCAGCAGCGGACGAAATAGCAATCGGCCCCAGCATTTT. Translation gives CASSGRNSNRPQHF.

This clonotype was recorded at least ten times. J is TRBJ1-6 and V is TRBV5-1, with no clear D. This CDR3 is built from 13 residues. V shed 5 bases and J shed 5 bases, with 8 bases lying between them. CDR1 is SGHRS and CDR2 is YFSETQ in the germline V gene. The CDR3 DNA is TGCGCCAGCAGTACGACTAATAATTCACCCCTCCACTTT. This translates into CASSTTNNSPLHF.

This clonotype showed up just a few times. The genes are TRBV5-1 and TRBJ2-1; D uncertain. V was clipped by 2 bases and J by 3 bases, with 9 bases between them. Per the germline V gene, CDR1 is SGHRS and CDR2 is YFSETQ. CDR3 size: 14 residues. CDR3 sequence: CASSFYSGYNEQFF. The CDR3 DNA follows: TGCGCCAGCAGCTTTTACTCGGGCTACAATGAGCAGTTCTTC.

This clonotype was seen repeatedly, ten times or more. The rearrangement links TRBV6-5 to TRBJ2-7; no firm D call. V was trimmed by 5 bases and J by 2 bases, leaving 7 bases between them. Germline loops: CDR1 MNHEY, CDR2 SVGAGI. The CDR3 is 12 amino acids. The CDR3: CASSPPTYEQYF. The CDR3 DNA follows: TGTGCCAGCAGTCCCCCGACCTACGAGCAGTACTTC.

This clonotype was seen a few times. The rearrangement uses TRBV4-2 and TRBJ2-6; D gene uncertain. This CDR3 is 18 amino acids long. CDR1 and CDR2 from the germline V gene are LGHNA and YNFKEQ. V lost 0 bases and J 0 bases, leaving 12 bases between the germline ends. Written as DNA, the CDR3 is TGTGCCAGCAGCCAAGATTTTACCATGAACTCTGGGGCCAACGTCCTGACTTTC. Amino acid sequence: CASSQDFTMNSGANVLTF.

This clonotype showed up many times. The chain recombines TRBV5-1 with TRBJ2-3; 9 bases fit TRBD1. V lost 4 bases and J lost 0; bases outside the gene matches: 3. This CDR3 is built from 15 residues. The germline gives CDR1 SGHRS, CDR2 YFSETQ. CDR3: CASSKDRGSTDTQYF. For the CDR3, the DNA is TGCGCCAGCAGCAAAGACAGGGGGAGCACAGATACGCAGTATTTT. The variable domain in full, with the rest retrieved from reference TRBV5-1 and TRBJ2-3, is KAGVTQTPRYLIKTRGQQVTLSCSPISGHRSVSWYQQTPGQGLQFLFEYFSETQRNKGNFPGRFSGRQFSNSRSEMNVSTLELGDSALYLCASSKDRGSTDTQYFGPGTRLTVL.

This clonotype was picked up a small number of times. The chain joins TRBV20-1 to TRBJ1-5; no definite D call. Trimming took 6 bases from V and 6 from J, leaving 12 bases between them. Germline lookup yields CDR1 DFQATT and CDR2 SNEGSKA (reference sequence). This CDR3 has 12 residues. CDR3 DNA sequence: TGCAGTGCGATGAGCGTCGGTCAGCCCCAGCATTTT. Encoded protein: CSAMSVGQPQHF.

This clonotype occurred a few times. This CDR3 is CSAPRTGGTDTQYF. The CDR3 coding sequence is TGCAGTGCACCTCGGACAGGGGGCACAGATACGCAGTATTTT. The chain has TRBV20-1 and TRBJ2-3, with 9 bases aligning to TRBD1. Germline V CDR1 and CDR2: DFQATT, SNEGSKA (reference sequence). The CDR3 is made up of 14 amino acids. V dropped 6 bases and J dropped 1; count of bases not matched to a gene: 5.

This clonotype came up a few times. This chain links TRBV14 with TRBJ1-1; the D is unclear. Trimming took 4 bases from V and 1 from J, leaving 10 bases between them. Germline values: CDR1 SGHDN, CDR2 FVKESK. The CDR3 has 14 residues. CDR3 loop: CASSPTHKNTEAFF. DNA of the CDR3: TGTGCCAGCAGCCCAACCCACAAGAACACTGAAGCTTTCTTT.

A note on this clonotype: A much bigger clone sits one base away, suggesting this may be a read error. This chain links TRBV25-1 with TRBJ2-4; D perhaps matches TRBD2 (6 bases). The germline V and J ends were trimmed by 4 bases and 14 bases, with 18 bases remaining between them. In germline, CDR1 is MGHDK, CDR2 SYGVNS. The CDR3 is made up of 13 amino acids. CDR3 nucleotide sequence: TGTGCCAGCAGTGCCTTCACAGGCGGGGAAAAGTACTTC. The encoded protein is CASSAFTGGEKYF.

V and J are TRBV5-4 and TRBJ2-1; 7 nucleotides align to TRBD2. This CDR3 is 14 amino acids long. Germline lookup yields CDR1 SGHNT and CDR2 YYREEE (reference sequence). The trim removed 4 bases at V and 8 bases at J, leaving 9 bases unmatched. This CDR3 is CASSRRLAGDEQFF. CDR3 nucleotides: TGTGCCAGCAGCCGGAGACTAGCTGGTGATGAGCAGTTCTTC.

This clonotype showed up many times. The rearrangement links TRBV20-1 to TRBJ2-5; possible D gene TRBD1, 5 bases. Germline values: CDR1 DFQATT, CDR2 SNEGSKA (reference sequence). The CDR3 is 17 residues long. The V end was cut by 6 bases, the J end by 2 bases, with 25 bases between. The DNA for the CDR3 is TGCAGTGCCGGTCGTCCACGTGACGGAAGGGGACAAGAGACCCAGTACTTC. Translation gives CSAGRPRDGRGQETQYF.

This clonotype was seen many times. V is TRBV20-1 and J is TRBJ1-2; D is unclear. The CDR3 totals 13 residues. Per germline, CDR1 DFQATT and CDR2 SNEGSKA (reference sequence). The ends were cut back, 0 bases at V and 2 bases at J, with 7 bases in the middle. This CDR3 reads CSARDQRNYGYTF. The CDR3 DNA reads TGCAGTGCTAGAGATCAGAGAAACTATGGCTACACCTTC.